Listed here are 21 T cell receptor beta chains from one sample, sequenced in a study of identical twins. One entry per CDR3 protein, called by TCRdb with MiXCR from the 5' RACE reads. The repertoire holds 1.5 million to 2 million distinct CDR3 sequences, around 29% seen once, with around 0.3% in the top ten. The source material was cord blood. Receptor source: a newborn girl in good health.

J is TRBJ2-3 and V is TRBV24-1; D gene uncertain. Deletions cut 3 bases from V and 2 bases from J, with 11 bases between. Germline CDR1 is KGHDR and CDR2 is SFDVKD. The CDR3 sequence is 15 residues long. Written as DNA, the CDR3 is TGTGCCACCAGTGATCCGGGCCGCCACACAGATACGCAGTATTTT. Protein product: CATSDPGRHTDTQYF.

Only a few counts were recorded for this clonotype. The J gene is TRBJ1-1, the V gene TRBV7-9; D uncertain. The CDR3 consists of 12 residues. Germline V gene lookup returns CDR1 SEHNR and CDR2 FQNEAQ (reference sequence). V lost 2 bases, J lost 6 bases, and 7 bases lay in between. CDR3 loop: CASSLIDAEAFF. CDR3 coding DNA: TGTGCCAGCAGCTTAATAGACGCTGAAGCTTTCTTT.

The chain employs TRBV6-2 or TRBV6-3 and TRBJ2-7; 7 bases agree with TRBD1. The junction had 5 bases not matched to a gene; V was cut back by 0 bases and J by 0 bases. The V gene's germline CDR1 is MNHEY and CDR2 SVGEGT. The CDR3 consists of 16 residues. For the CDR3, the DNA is TGTGCCAGCAGTTACTCAGACAGGGCTGGCTCCTACGAGCAGTACTTC. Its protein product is CASSYSDRAGSYEQYF.

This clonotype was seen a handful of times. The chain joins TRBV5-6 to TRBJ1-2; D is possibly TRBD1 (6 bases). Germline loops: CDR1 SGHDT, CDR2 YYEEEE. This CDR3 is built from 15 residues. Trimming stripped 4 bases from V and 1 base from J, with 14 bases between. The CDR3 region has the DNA TGTGCCAGCAGCCTGGACAGTCGAATTAACTATGGCTACACCTTC. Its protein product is CASSLDSRINYGYTF.

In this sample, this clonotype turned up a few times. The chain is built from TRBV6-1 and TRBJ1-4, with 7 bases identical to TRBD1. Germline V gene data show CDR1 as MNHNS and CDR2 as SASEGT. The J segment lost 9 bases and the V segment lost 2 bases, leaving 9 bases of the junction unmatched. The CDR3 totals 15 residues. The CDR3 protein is CASSERQGSYQKLFF. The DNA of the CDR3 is TGTGCCAGCAGTGAAAGACAGGGAAGTTATCAAAAACTGTTTTTT.

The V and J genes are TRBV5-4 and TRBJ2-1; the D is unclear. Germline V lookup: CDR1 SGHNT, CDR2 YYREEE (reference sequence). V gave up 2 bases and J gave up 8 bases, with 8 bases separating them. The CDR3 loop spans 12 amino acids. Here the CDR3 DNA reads TGTGCCAGCAGCTTAATTTTAGATGAGCAGTTCTTC. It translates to CASSLILDEQFF.

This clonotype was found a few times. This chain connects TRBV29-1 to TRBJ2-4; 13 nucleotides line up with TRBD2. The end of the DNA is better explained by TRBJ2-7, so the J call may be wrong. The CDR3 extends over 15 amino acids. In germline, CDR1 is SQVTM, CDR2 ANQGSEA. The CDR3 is CSVGSLAGGPNEQYF. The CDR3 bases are TGCAGCGTTGGGTCACTAGCGGGGGGGCCAAACGAGCAGTACTTC.

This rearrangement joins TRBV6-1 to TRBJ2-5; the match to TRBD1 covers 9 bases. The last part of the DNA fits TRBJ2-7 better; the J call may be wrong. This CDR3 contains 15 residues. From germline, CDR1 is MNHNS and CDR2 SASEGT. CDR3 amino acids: CASPRVGTGMFEQYF. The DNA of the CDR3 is TGTGCCAGCCCGCGAGTCGGGACAGGGATGTTCGAGCAGTACTTC.

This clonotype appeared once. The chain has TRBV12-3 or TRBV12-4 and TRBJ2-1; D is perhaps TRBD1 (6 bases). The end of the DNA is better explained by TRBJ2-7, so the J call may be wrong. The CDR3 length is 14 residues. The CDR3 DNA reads TGTGCCAGCAGTTCCGCTTCCTGGGACAATGAGCAGTACTTC. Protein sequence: CASSSASWDNEQYF.

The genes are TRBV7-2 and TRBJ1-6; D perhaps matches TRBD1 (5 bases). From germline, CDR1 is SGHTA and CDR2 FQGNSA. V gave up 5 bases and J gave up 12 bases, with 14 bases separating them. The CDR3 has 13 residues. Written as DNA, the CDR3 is TGTGCCAGCAGCGGGACGGGAATTGGACCCCTCCACTTT. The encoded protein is CASSGTGIGPLHF.

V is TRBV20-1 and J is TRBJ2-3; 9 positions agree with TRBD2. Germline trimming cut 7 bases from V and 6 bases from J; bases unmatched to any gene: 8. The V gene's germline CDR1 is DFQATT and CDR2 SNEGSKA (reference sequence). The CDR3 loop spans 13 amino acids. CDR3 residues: CSGGASGTDTQYF. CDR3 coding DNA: TGCAGTGGGGGGGCTAGCGGGACGGATACGCAGTATTTT.

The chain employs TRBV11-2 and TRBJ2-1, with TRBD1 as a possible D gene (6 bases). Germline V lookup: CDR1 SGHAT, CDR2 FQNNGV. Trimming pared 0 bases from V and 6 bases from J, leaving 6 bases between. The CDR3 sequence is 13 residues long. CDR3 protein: CASSLETGNEQFF. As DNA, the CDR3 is TGTGCCAGCAGCTTAGAGACAGGCAATGAGCAGTTCTTC.

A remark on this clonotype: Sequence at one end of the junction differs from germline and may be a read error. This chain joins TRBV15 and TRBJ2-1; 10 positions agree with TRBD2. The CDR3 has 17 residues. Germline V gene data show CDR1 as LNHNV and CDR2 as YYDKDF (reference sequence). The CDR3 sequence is CVTSRGSWTSGDNEQFF. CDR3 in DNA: TGTGTCACCAGCAGAGGGTCTTGGACTAGCGGAGACAATGAGCAGTTCTTC.

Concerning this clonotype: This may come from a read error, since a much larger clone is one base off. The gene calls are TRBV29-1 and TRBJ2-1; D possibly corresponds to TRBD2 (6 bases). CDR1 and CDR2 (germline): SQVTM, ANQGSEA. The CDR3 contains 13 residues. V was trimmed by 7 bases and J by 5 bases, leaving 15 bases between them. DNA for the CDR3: TGCAGCGCTGTGGGGGGTGCCCACAATGAGCAGTTCTTC. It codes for CSAVGGAHNEQFF.

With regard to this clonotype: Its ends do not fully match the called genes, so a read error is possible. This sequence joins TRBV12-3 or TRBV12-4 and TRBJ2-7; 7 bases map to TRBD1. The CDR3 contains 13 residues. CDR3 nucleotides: TGTGCCAGCAGTTTGAAGGGGGCCTACGACCAGTACTTC. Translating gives CASSLKGAYDQYF.

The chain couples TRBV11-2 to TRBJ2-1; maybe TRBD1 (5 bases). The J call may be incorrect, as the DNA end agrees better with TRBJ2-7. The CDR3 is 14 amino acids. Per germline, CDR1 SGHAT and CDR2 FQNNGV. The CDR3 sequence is CASSFARGYNEQYF. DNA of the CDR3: TGTGCCAGCAGCTTTGCTAGGGGATACAATGAGCAGTACTTC.

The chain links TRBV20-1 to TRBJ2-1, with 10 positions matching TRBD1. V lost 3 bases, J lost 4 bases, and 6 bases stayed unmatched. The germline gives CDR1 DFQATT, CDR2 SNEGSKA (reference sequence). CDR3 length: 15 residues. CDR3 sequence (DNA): TGCAGTGCTAGGATGACAGGGGGCTCTTACAATGAGCAGTTCTTC. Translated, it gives CSARMTGGSYNEQFF.

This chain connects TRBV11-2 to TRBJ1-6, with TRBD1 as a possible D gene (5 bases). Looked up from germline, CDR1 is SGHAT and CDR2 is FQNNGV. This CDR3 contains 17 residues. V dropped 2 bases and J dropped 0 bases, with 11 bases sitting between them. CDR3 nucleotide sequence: TGTGCCAGCAGCTTATCGACAGCGAGCTCCTATAATTCACCCCTCCACTTT. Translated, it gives CASSLSTASSYNSPLHF.

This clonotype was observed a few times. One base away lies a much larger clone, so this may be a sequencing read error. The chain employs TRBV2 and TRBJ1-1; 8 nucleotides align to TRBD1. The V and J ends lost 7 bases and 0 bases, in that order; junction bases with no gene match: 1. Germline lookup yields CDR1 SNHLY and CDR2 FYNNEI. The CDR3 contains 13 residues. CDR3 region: CASMDRVNTEAFF. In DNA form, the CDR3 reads TGTGCCAGCATGGACAGGGTGAACACTGAAGCTTTCTTT.

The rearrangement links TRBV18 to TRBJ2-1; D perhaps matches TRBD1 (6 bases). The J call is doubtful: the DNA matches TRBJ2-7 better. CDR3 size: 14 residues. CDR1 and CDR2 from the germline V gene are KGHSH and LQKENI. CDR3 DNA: TGTGCCAGCTCACCGAGGACAGTTTACAATGAGCAGTACTTC. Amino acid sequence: CASSPRTVYNEQYF.

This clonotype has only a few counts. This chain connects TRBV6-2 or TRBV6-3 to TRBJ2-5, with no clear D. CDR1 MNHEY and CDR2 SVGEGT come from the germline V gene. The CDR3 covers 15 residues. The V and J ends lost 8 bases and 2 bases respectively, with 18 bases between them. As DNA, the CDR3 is TGTGCCAGCGAAAGCGCCCAGAGTCCACAAGAGACCCAGTACTTC. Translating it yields CASESAQSPQETQYF.